The clone carrying this TCR beta chain was picked up a small number of times. Original processing notes: Amplification from reference gene primers served as the basis for estimated nucleated cell counts. Some clones are missing from TCRdb's copy, which holds only in-frame ones; the method was immunoSEQ multiplex PCR. V and J calls and clone size come straight from that table; D and trimming were deduced from the DNA. The sample holds 300,000 or so clones, around four fifths seen once. The entry originates in a study of blood T cell repertoires in COVID-19. Study background: Acute and convalescent COVID-19 samples came from the United States, Italy and Spain. Sources were T cells, B-cell-depleted T cells, or PBMCs; the material itself was cDNA or gDNA.

V dropped 2 bases and J dropped 6; count of bases not matched to a gene: 11. The CDR3 loop spans 17 amino acids. Germline CDR1 reads ENHRY; CDR2 reads SYGVKD. The sequenced sample consisted of peripheral blood. This sequence originates from a woman aged 50 to 65 with acute or convalescent COVID-19. V is TRBV10-3 and J is TRBJ2-4; 9 nucleotides line up with TRBD2. The CDR3 coding sequence is TGTGCCATCAGTGAGATGCAGCGGGGGGCTCCCCTAAACATTCAGTACTTC. Residues: CAISEMQRGAPLNIQYF.